Listed below are T cell receptor beta chains from one sample, sequenced in a study of cytomegalovirus exposure and HLA in healthy donors. TCRdb's table, derived via immunoSEQ multiplex PCR, lists solely in-frame clones and lacks some. The sample includes approximately 130,000 clones, approximately 84% of them seen just once. The sequenced sample consisted of PBMCs. The receptors were gathered from a boy between 2 and 10 years old in good health and CMV-seronegative. The CDR3 runs from the conserved cysteine through the conserved F or W.

CDR3 length	V gene	J gene	CDR3 protein
11	TRBV27	TRBJ2-2	CASSRTGELFF
14	TRBV5-1	TRBJ2-1	CASSFEGGGNEQFF
14	TRBV30	TRBJ1-2	CAWSVIGGGYGYTF
14	TRBV7-9	TRBJ1-1	CASSSSQGDTEAFF
16	TRBV30	TRBJ1-5	CAWSGTGQSSNWPQHF
16	TRBV6-1	TRBJ1-2	CASSEALGALAYGYTF
14	TRBV27	TRBJ2-1	CASRNGGSYNEQFF
15	TRBV9	TRBJ1-4	CASSVTPRPNEKLFF
16	TRBV5-1	TRBJ2-2	CASSVGLTPNTGELFF
16	TRBV5-1	TRBJ2-3	CASTTLRGARIDTQYF
16	TRBV10-3	TRBJ2-5	CAISDLLAGVRETQYF
15	TRBV7-2	TRBJ2-7	CASSLVASSPYEQYF
14	TRBV6-4	TRBJ2-3	CASSDRSEADTQYF
12	TRBV4-1	TRBJ2-3	CASSHLTDTQYF
16	TRBV9	TRBJ1-2	CASSNLGQAINYGYTF